This T cell receptor beta chain was captured by sequencing in a study of blood T cells in healthy people across ages (dated by TCRdb to about 2015). In the study overall: In model experiments, template switching captured roughly one uniquely barcoded TCR beta cDNA molecule for every two T cells. Using deep sequencing normalized with unique cDNA molecular identifiers, the study measured how TCR beta repertoire diversity changes with age. Four age groups were formed from the donors: young (average approximately 15 years), middle-aged (approximately 40), aged (about 68) and long-lived (roughly 81). To avoid experimental bias, donors of different ages were spread randomly across the sequencing lanes. For two donors (one aged 18 to 30 and one aged 80 or older), the study analyzed two additional independent replicas of 1 million unique cDNA reads from the same blood draw.

The library was prepared using 5' RACE. The run used an Illumina HiSeq 2500. The second PCR ran for roughly 7 to 11 cycles and used a J-beta primer mix along with a sample-barcoded 5' primer. A template-switch 5' adaptor carrying 12 random nucleotides introduced a unique molecular identifier onto each TCR beta cDNA molecule. Each sample yielded at least 3 million CDR3-containing paired-end reads. First-strand cDNA synthesis was performed from all RNA using the Mint cDNA synthesis kit, with priming by a TRBC-specific oligonucleotide. All cDNA was treated with uracil-DNA glycosylase and then went through a first 18-cycle PCR with the universal primers M1SS and BC2_uni_R. Concerning the study's data processing: Normalization of each sample was performed by random selection of 1 million high-quality reads, each carrying a distinct molecular identifier. Instead of being binned into consensus sequences, reads with shared molecular identifiers were discarded. CDR3 identification, clonotype clustering and error correction used MiTCR with a Q25 quality threshold and the strictest error-elimination algorithm. Lower-bound total TCR beta diversity was estimated with a nonparametric unseen species model using Euler transformation. TCRdb reprocessing: public reads trimmed at Q25 with fastp, clones called with MiXCR, in-frame beta chains kept. Each CDR3 protein appears once, grouped with its most common genes and DNA. The V and J calls reflect TCRdb's pipeline rather than the authors' work. The sample records about 1.6 million distinct CDR3 sequences, 30% to 35% of which are singletons. Approximately 10% of the sample lies in the top ten.

The donors were some 36 Caucasian individuals from Russia, aged roughly 6 to 100 years, who were systemically healthy. Each donor gave 8 to 10 milliliters of peripheral blood, drawn into EDTA-treated Vacutainer tubes. Ficoll-Paque density-gradient centrifugation was used to isolate PBMCs, with at least 6.5 million per sample. Total RNA, at least 6 micrograms per sample, was extracted from PBMCs with Trizol reagent. For every donor, flow cytometry on a PBMC aliquot measured the percentage of naive CD45RAhigh/CD27high T cells. A note on this clonotype: Its antigen is unknown. Per-base qualities were not stored, and no clone one base away is much larger.

Here is what the overall study found, with its caveats: Total diversity estimates from one million sequenced T cells were considered lower bounds and underestimates. Observed TCR beta diversity per million T cells fell roughly linearly with age, and a significant reduction was already apparent by age about 38. A strong correlation was found between observed TCR beta diversity and the percentage of naive T cells measured by flow cytometry. Because donor CMV infection status was unknown, age-related changes in expanded clonotypes were potentially confounded. Since profiling was done on bulk unsorted PBMCs, naive and antigen-experienced compartments could not be conclusively compared. Compared with the aged group, more naive CD4+ T cells, fewer expanded clones and increased TCR diversity were shown by the long-lived group, suggesting age selection.

CDR1 MNHEY and CDR2 SVGEGT are derived from the germline V gene. Relative to germline, V is 5 bases shorter and J is 0 bases shorter, with 17 bases between their ends. The CDR3 sequence holds 17 residues, the cysteine and phenylalanine included. Of the read, only the CDR3 DNA is kept; its 51 bases are in frame from base 1. Recombination joined TRBV6-2 or TRBV6-3 with TRBJ2-4; the D gene is unclear. Material: blood. The receptor comes from a woman aged 25 to 45 in good health. The DNA reads as follows: TGTGCCAGCAGTCCGACGGGCGGAAGAATAGCCAAAAACATTCAGTACTTC. Its translation is CASSPTGGRIAKNIQYF.